This T cell receptor beta chain is from a study of Ad26.COV2.S vaccination and SARS-CoV-2 variants. Data came from immunoSEQ multiplex PCR; TCRdb stores just in-frame clones and leaves some out. The sample has about 350,000 clones; about nine tenths are singletons. Documented treatment: around 19 received Ad26.COV2.S at low or high dose, single or two shots; about 5 received placebo; per-sample allocation not given. After the first vaccine or placebo injection, samples were drawn on day 63. The length of the CDR3 is 12 residues. CDR1 and CDR2 from the germline V gene are MNHEY and SVGAGI. Trimming took 8 bases from V and 5 from J, leaving 10 bases between them.

V gene TRBV6-5 combines with J gene TRBJ2-1; D perhaps matches TRBD2 (6 bases). The starting material was peripheral blood, obtained in a trial of Ad26.COV2.S vaccine versus placebo. This clonotype originated in a person between 18 and 59 years old who received the Ad26.COV2.S COVID-19 vaccine or a placebo. The CDR3 protein is CASEDYNNEQFF. For the CDR3, the DNA is TGTGCCAGCGAGGACTATAACAATGAGCAGTTCTTC.